This TCR beta chain was observed in a study of glioma-infiltrating T cells. This clonotype was detected ten times or more. Amplification of TCR alpha and beta CDR3 regions from RNA used iRepertoire nested multiplex PCR. Via MiXCR, TCRdb re-called the multiplex PCR reads, giving one row per CDR3 protein. This sample has under 130,000 distinct CDR3 sequences, with 29% found just once. This receptor was identified in a human donor with low-grade glioma or glioblastoma, undergoing nonglioma brain surgery, or in good health (not recorded which). Sequencing was performed on glioma tissue, nonneoplastic brain tissue, or PBMCs (not recorded which).

The CDR3 protein is CASSLAYQETQYF. CDR3 nucleotide sequence: TGTGCCAGCAGCTTAGCGTACCAAGAGACCCAGTACTTC. The chain employs TRBV7-2 and TRBJ2-5, with D unresolved. Germline V gene lookup returns CDR1 SGHTA and CDR2 FQGNSA. V shed 0 bases and J shed 0 bases, with 2 bases lying between them. The CDR3 is 13 residues long.